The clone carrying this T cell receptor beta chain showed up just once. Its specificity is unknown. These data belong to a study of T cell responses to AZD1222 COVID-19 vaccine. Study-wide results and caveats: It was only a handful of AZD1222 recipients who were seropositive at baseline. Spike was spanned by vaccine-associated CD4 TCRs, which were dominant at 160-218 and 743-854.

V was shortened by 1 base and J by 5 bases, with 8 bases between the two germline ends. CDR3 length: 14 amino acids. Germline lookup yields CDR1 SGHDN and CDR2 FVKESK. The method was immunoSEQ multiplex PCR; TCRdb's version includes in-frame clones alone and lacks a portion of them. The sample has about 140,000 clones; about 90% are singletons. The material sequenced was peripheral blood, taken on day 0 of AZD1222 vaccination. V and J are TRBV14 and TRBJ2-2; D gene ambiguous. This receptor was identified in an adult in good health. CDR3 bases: TGTGCCAGCAGCCAAGTCCGGGCGACCGGGGAGCTGTTTTTT. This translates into CASSQVRATGELFF.